This record covers a single TCR beta chain. Its antigen is undetermined. In the PCR, 60 Vbeta and 13 Jbeta primers were used. The table came from immunoSEQ multiplex PCR; TCRdb's copy has only in-frame clones and leaves some out. The sample records about 120,000 clones, more than 60% being singletons. The sample comes from a study of cytomegalovirus exposure and HLA in healthy donors. V lost 0 bases and J lost 6; bases outside the gene matches: 2. The germline V gene encodes CDR1 SGHRS and CDR2 YFSETQ. The CDR3 is 13 amino acids. Overall study results and limits: The classifier reportedly diagnosed cytomegalovirus status with high sensitivity and specificity. TCR beta V- and J-gene trimming, according to a later analysis, was linked to a missense DCLRE1C variant. As a later analysis revealed, most CMV-associated TCR beta chains appeared HLA-restricted.

The TCR sequence derives from a man aged 40-49 years in good health and CMV-seropositive. The chain links TRBV5-1 to TRBJ1-1, with TRBD1 matching over 7 bases. The sample consisted of PBMCs. The CDR3 region is CASSLGQGAEAFF. The DNA of the CDR3 is TGCGCCAGCAGCTTGGGTCAGGGGGCTGAAGCTTTCTTT.